A single sample gave rise to the 30 T cell receptor beta chains below, sequenced in a study of Ad26.COV2.S vaccination and SARS-CoV-2 variants. The treatment here: around 19 received Ad26.COV2.S at low or high dose, single or two shots; a few received placebo; per-sample allocation not given. Collection of samples fell on day 63 after the first vaccine or placebo injection. Assay: immunoSEQ multiplex PCR; the TCRdb copy retains only in-frame clones and omits some. Here the sample spans around 450,000 clones, about 93% being singletons. The sample consisted of peripheral blood, taken in a trial of Ad26.COV2.S vaccine versus placebo. The receptors shown here come from a person between 18 and 65 years old who received the Ad26.COV2.S COVID-19 vaccine or a placebo.

This clone was counted once. The chain joins TRBV11-2 to TRBJ2-7, with 9 bases aligning to TRBD2. Unmatched junction bases numbered 18, after V lost 1 base and J lost 5 bases. Per germline, CDR1 SGHAT and CDR2 FQNNGV. The CDR3 loop spans 19 amino acids. CDR3 DNA: TGTGCCAGCAGCTTAGGGATGGCGGGAGGGCCAGTAAGGGGACACGAGCAGTACTTC. This gives the protein CASSLGMAGGPVRGHEQYF.

This clone was detected only a few times. The chain recombines TRBV5-1 with TRBJ2-7; 7 bases match TRBD2. Trimming at V came to 1 base and at J to 4 bases, leaving 8 bases not matched to a gene. This CDR3 is built from 15 residues. Germline CDR1 SGHRS, CDR2 YFSETQ. The CDR3 here is CASSLISSGGYEQYF. The DNA for the CDR3 is TGCGCCAGCAGCTTGATCTCTAGCGGAGGATACGAGCAGTACTTC.

A single count supports this clone. The V gene is TRBV19, the J gene TRBJ1-6; maybe TRBD1 (5 bases). This CDR3 spans 13 amino acids. Germline lookup yields CDR1 LNHDA and CDR2 SQIVND (reference sequence). The V end was cut by 5 bases, the J end by 9 bases, with 11 bases between. CDR3 DNA sequence: TGTGCCAGTAGTCCCGACAGAGGTTCACCCCTCCACTTT. Its translation is CASSPDRGSPLHF. The full variable domain, completed using reference TRBV19 and TRBJ1-6, is DGGITQSPKYLFRKEGQNVTLSCEQNLNHDAMYWYRQDPGQGLRLIYYSQIVNDFQKGDIAEGYSVSREKKESFPLTVTSAQKNPTAFYLCASSPDRGSPLHFGNGTRLTVT.

The V and J genes are TRBV7-6 and TRBJ2-7; D not resolved. CDR1 is SGHVS, CDR2 FNYEAQ, per germline. The CDR3 totals 12 residues. V lost 4 bases and J 2 bases, leaving 6 bases between the germline ends. The CDR3 coding sequence is TGTGCCAGCAGCTCTACTCCCTACGAGCAGTACTTC. It specifies CASSSTPYEQYF.

The chain carries TRBV29-1 and TRBJ2-1; 14 bases fit TRBD2. CDR1 is SQVTM and CDR2 is ANQGSEA in the germline V gene. The CDR3 totals 15 residues. J lost 12 bases, V lost 4 bases, and 11 bases had no gene match. CDR3 DNA: TGCAGCGTTGCCCCTCGACTAGCGGGGGGGAGGGTGCAGTTCTTC. Encoded protein: CSVAPRLAGGRVQFF.

The chain links TRBV5-4 to TRBJ2-4; 7 bases are a match to TRBD1. The CDR3 covers 14 residues. Germline loops: CDR1 SGHNT, CDR2 YYREEE (reference sequence). Losses at the gene ends were 3 bases for V and 9 bases for J; bases not matched to a gene: 9. The CDR3 is CASSSETGIGIQYF. CDR3 in DNA: TGTGCCAGCAGCTCGGAGACAGGGATCGGCATTCAGTACTTC.

This chain uses TRBV11-2 with TRBJ2-1, with TRBD2 identical over 9 bases. Trimming removed 6 bases from V and 4 bases from J; junction bases left unmatched: 7. CDR1 SGHAT and CDR2 FQNNGV come from the germline V gene. The CDR3 runs 15 residues. CDR3 residues: CASRAPGLAYNEQFF. DNA of the CDR3: TGTGCCAGCAGGGCGCCGGGACTAGCTTACAATGAGCAGTTCTTC.

The chain joins TRBV5-1 to TRBJ2-7; 12 positions agree with TRBD1. The J segment lost 2 bases and the V segment lost 0 bases, leaving 9 bases of the junction unmatched. This CDR3 spans 18 amino acids. Germline values: CDR1 SGHRS, CDR2 YFSETQ. The CDR3 DNA follows: TGCGCCAGCAGCTTGGGCGGGACAGGGGGCCAAATTACCTACGAGCAGTACTTC. Its protein is CASSLGGTGGQITYEQYF.

The chain uses TRBV19 and TRBJ1-2; D uncertain. CDR3 size: 12 residues. Germline CDR1 LNHDA, CDR2 SQIVND (reference sequence). CDR3 sequence: CAVGQTLYGYTF. The CDR3 DNA reads as TGTGCTGTCGGGCAGACCCTCTATGGCTACACCTTC.

Points on this clone: This sample includes further DNA sequences coding for the same CDR3. The chain is built from TRBV18 and TRBJ2-7, with D uncertain. V was shortened by 0 bases and J by 2 bases, with 5 bases between the two germline ends. CDR3 length: 13 amino acids. The germline V gene encodes CDR1 KGHSH and CDR2 LQKENI. The CDR3 is CASSPPNPYEQYF. In nucleotides, the CDR3 is TGTGCCAGCTCACCACCCAACCCCTACGAGCAGTACTTC. The entire variable domain, with the rest obtained from reference TRBV18 and TRBJ2-7, is as follows: NAGVMQNPRHLVRRRGQEARLRCSPMKGHSHVYWYRQLPEEGLKFMVYLQKENIIDESGMPKERFSAEFPKEGPSILRIQQVVRGDSAAYFCASSPPNPYEQYFGPGTRLTVT.

This sequence joins TRBV28 and TRBJ1-4; 7 positions agree with TRBD1. CDR3 length equals 16 residues. Trimming took 4 bases from V and 4 from J; bases not matched to a gene: 9. Germline V gene data show CDR1 as MDHEN and CDR2 as SYDVKM. In DNA, the CDR3 is TGTGCCAGCAGTTCAGCCGGGACAGCTAATAATGAAAAACTGTTTTTT. This codes for CASSSAGTANNEKLFF. The whole variable domain, filled in from reference TRBV28 and TRBJ1-4, reads DVKVTQSSRYLVKRTGEKVFLECVQDMDHENMFWYRQDPGLGLRLIYFSYDVKMKEKGDIPEGYSVSREKKERFSLILESASTNQTSMYLCASSSAGTANNEKLFFGSGTQLSVL.

The chain recombines TRBV5-1 with TRBJ2-7, with D possibly being TRBD2 (5 bases). V was clipped by 0 bases and J by 7 bases, with 8 bases between them. CDR3 size: 12 residues. Germline V lookup: CDR1 SGHRS, CDR2 YFSETQ. CDR3 sequence (DNA): TGCGCCAGCAGCTTGGATCAGCGGGAGCAGTACTTC. Protein: CASSLDQREQYF.

V gene TRBV11-3 combines with J gene TRBJ2-1, with D tentatively TRBD1 or TRBD2 (5 bases each). The CDR3 loop spans 17 amino acids. The germline V gene encodes CDR1 SGHNT and CDR2 YENEEA. Trimming pared 1 base from V and 6 bases from J, leaving 19 bases between. CDR3 protein: CASSLGGTLADFNEQFF. CDR3 bases: TGTGCCAGCAGCTTAGGAGGGACCCTCGCTGACTTCAATGAGCAGTTCTTC.

The chain carries TRBV28 and TRBJ2-1, with TRBD1 matching over 7 bases. The trim removed 7 bases at V and 6 bases at J, leaving 9 bases unmatched. The CDR3 has 14 residues. Germline V CDR1 and CDR2: MDHEN, SYDVKM. In DNA form, the CDR3 reads TGTGCCAGCACACGGGCGCAGGGGGTCAATGAGCAGTTCTTC. Amino acid sequence: CASTRAQGVNEQFF.

The chain recombines TRBV13 with TRBJ2-3; D not certain. CDR3 length equals 13 residues. The V end lost 5 bases, the J end lost 2 bases, and 8 bases lay between the germline ends. Germline V lookup: CDR1 PRHDT, CDR2 FYEKMQ (reference sequence). This CDR3 is CASSPPDTDTQYF. DNA of the CDR3: TGTGCCAGCAGCCCCCCAGACACAGATACGCAGTATTTT. Filled out from reference TRBV13 and TRBJ2-3, the complete variable domain reads AAGVIQSPRHLIKEKRETATLKCYPIPRHDTVYWYQQGPGQDPQFLISFYEKMQSDKGSIPDRFSAQQFSDYHSELNMSSLELGDSALYFCASSPPDTDTQYFGPGTRLTVL.

This clone was recorded only once. J is TRBJ1-1 and V is TRBV5-4, with D perhaps TRBD1 (5 bases). This CDR3 contains 13 residues. V lost 0 bases and J lost 10, with 13 bases in between. CDR1 SGHNT and CDR2 YYREEE come from the germline V gene (reference sequence). DNA of the CDR3: TGTGCCAGCAGCTTGGTCGGGACGGTACGAGCTTTCTTT. Amino acids: CASSLVGTVRAFF.

This clone was observed a handful of times. CDR3 in amino acids: CASSETKDQPQHF. DNA for the CDR3: TGCGCCAGCAGTGAGACCAAAGATCAGCCCCAGCATTTT. This chain connects TRBV10-1 to TRBJ1-5; no firm D call. Trimming removed 2 bases at V and 5 bases at J, with 7 bases between. From germline, CDR1 is WNHNN and CDR2 SYGVQD (reference sequence). This CDR3 is 13 amino acids long.

A word on this clone: This same CDR3 is encoded by further DNA sequences in the sample. The chain employs TRBV24-1 and TRBJ2-7; 9 nucleotides match TRBD1. Germline trimming cut 7 bases from V and 4 bases from J; bases unmatched to any gene: 4. The CDR3 extends over 13 amino acids. Germline CDR1 reads KGHDR; CDR2 reads SFDVKD. In nucleotides, the CDR3 is TGTGCCACCAGCCCGGGACAGGGATACGAGCAGTACTTC. This codes for CATSPGQGYEQYF.

The chain employs TRBV6-5 and TRBJ1-4, with D perhaps TRBD1 (6 bases). V shed 8 bases and J shed 8 bases, with 21 bases lying between them. CDR1 and CDR2 from the germline V gene are MNHEY and SVGAGI. The CDR3 length is 15 residues. CDR3 in amino acids: CASRGGHSGREKLFF. CDR3 nucleotides: TGTGCCAGCCGGGGGGGACACTCCGGAAGGGAAAAACTGTTTTTT.

This clone appeared a few times. The V call is TRBV27, the J call TRBJ2-1; 7 bases fit TRBD2. J was trimmed by 9 bases and V by 5 bases; bases with no gene match: 4. The germline V gene encodes CDR1 MNHEY and CDR2 SMNVEV (reference sequence). This CDR3 is 12 amino acids long. The CDR3 spells CASSGLGSEQFF. The CDR3, as DNA: TGTGCCAGCAGTGGACTAGGAAGTGAGCAGTTCTTC.

This clone appeared once. The V and J genes are TRBV7-9 and TRBJ2-3; D is ambiguous. The V end lost 0 bases, the J end lost 4 bases, and 11 bases lay between the germline ends. The CDR3 loop spans 15 amino acids. The germline V gene has CDR1 SEHNR and CDR2 FQNEAQ (reference sequence). The CDR3 loop reads CASSLATSSADTQYF. CDR3 sequence (DNA): TGTGCCAGCAGCTTAGCTACCTCCAGCGCAGATACGCAGTATTTT.

This clone showed up just once. The CDR3 DNA reads TGCAGTGCTAGTGTCCCGGGGCCGCGGCTGGATGAGCAGTTCTTC. As protein: CSASVPGPRLDEQFF. This chain joins TRBV20-1 and TRBJ2-1, with D perhaps given as TRBD1 or TRBD2 (5 bases each). The V end lost 3 bases, the J end lost 8 bases, and 20 bases lay between the germline ends. The germline CDR1 and CDR2 sequences are DFQATT and SNEGSKA (reference sequence). This CDR3 is 15 amino acids long.

The V gene is TRBV7-9, the J gene TRBJ2-1; TRBD2 matches at 9 bases. The CDR3 length is 16 residues. V dropped 2 bases and J dropped 2; count of bases not matched to a gene: 4. Germline lookup yields CDR1 SEHNR and CDR2 FQNEAQ (reference sequence). This CDR3 reads CASSLLAGLAYNEQFF. The CDR3, as DNA: TGTGCCAGCAGCTTACTAGCGGGGTTAGCCTACAATGAGCAGTTCTTC.

This clone was observed a single time. J is TRBJ1-6 and V is TRBV28; the D gene is possibly TRBD1 (6 bases). The germline V gene encodes CDR1 MDHEN and CDR2 SYDVKM. The CDR3 covers 15 residues. V was shortened by 5 bases and J by 0 bases, with 8 bases between the two germline ends. The CDR3 region is CASSMDSSYNSPLHF. The CDR3 DNA reads TGTGCCAGCAGTATGGACAGCTCCTATAATTCACCCCTCCACTTT. The complete variable domain, with remaining parts taken from reference TRBV28 and TRBJ1-6, reads DVKVTQSSRYLVKRTGEKVFLECVQDMDHENMFWYRQDPGLGLRLIYFSYDVKMKEKGDIPEGYSVSREKKERFSLILESASTNQTSMYLCASSMDSSYNSPLHFGNGTRLTVT.

The chain carries TRBV6-6 and TRBJ2-1; D may be TRBD2 (6 bases). This CDR3 contains 17 residues. Trimming removed 5 bases at V and 1 base at J, with 18 bases between. Germline assignment: CDR1 MNHNY and CDR2 SVGAGI (reference sequence). For the CDR3, the DNA is TGTGCCAGCAGTCCCCAGTCCGCGGGAAGGTCCTACAATGAGCAGTTCTTC. This sequence encodes CASSPQSAGRSYNEQFF.

Concerning this clone itself: Other nucleotide sequences from this sample produce the same CDR3. This rearrangement joins TRBV7-9 to TRBJ2-7; D call uncertain. Trimming stripped 1 base from V and 2 bases from J, with 3 bases between. This CDR3 has 12 amino acids. Germline loops: CDR1 SEHNR, CDR2 FQNEAQ (reference sequence). The CDR3 bases are TGTGCCAGCAGCTTAGGGGCCTACGAGCAGTACTTC. The encoded protein is CASSLGAYEQYF.

This clone was seen only a few times. V and J are TRBV19 and TRBJ2-7, with D unclear. The germline V gene has CDR1 LNHDA and CDR2 SQIVND (reference sequence). CDR3 length equals 14 residues. Trimming removed 5 bases at V and 2 bases at J, with 13 bases between. CDR3 in DNA: TGTGCCAGTAGTGAGACGGACGGAGCCTACGAGCAGTACTTC. It translates to CASSETDGAYEQYF.

The rearrangement uses TRBV12-3 or TRBV12-4 and TRBJ1-2, with a weak D call TRBD1 (6 bases). Trimming shortened V by 3 bases and J by 5 bases, and 10 bases separated the two germline ends. This CDR3 comprises 13 residues. Here the CDR3 reads CASSLTTGYGYTF. The CDR3 DNA reads as TGTGCCAGCAGTTTGACGACAGGTTATGGCTACACCTTC.

This rearrangement joins TRBV28 to TRBJ2-7; 10 bases line up with TRBD2. With 4 bases clipped from V and 3 bases from J, the junction kept 6 bases outside the gene matches. Germline-derived CDR1 and CDR2 are MDHEN and SYDVKM. The length of the CDR3 is 15 residues. CDR3: CASSSGASGGYEQYF. The DNA of the CDR3 is TGTGCCAGCAGTTCTGGGGCTAGCGGGGGCTACGAGCAGTACTTC.

The CDR3 DNA reads as TGTGCCAGCAGCAGCCTGGGCCTTCCTGGGGGAAACATTCAGTACTTC. Encoded protein: CASSSLGLPGGNIQYF. The chain has TRBV21-1 and TRBJ2-4. TRBV21-1 constitutes a pseudogene. The CDR3 is made up of 16 amino acids.